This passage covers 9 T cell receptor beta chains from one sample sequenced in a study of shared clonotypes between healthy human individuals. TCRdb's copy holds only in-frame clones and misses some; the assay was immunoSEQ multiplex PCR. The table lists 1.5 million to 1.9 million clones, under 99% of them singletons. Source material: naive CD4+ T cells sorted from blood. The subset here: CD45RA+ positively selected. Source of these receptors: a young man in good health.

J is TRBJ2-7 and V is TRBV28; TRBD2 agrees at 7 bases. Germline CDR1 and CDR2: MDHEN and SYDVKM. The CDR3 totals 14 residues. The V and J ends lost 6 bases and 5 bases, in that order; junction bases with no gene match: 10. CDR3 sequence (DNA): TGTGCCAGCAGCACCGGCGGGAGTGTTAACGAGCAGTACTTC. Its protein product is CASSTGGSVNEQYF.

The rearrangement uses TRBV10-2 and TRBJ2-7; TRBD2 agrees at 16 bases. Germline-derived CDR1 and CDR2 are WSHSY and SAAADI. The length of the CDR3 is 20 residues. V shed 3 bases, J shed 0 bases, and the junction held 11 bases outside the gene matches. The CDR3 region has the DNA TGCGCCAGCAGTGAAAGGGGGACTAGCGGGAGGGATATTAACTCCTACGAGCAGTACTTC. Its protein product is CASSERGTSGRDINSYEQYF.

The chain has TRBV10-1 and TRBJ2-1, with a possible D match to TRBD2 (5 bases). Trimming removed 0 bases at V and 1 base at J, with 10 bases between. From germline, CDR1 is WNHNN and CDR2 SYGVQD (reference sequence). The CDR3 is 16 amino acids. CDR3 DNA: TGCGCCAGCAGTGAGTCGAGAAGCGGATCCTACAATGAGCAGTTCTTC. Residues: CASSESRSGSYNEQFF.

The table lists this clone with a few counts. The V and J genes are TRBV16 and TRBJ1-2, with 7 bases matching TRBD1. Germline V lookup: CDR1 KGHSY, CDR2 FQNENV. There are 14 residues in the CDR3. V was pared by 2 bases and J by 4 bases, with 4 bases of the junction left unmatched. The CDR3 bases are TGTGCCAGCAGCCAACTGGGGACAGCCTATGGCTACACCTTC. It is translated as CASSQLGTAYGYTF.

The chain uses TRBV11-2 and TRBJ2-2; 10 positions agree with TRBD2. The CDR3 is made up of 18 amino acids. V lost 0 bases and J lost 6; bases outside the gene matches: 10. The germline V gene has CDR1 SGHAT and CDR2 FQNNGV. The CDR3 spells CASSLDQSASGSAGELFF. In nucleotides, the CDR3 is TGTGCCAGCAGCTTAGATCAGTCGGCTAGCGGGAGTGCCGGGGAGCTGTTTTTT.

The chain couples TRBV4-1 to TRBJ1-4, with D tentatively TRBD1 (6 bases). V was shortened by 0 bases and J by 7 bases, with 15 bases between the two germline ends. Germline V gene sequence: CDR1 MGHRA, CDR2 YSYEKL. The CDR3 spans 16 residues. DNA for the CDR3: TGCGCCAGCAGCCAAGATCCGGGGGGCTTGAGTGAAAAACTGTTTTTT. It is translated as CASSQDPGGLSEKLFF.

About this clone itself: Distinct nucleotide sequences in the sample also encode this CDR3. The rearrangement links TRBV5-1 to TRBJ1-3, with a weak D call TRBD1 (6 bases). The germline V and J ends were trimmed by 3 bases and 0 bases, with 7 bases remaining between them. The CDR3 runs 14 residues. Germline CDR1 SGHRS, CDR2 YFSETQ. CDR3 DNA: TGCGCCAGCAGCTCGGACAGCTCTGGAAACACCATATATTTT. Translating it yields CASSSDSSGNTIYF.

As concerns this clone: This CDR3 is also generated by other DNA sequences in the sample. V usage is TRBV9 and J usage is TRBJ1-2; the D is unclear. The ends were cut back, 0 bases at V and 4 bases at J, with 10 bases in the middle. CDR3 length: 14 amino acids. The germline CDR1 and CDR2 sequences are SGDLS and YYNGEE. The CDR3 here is CASSVVEGGYGYTF. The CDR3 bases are TGTGCCAGCAGCGTAGTAGAGGGAGGCTATGGCTACACCTTC.

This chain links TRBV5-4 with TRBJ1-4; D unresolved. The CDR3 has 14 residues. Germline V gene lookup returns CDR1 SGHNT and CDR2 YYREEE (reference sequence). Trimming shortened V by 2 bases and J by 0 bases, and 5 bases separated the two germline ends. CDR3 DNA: TGTGCCAGCAGCTTCCAGGCAACTAATGAAAAACTGTTTTTT. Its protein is CASSFQATNEKLFF.